The 29 T cell receptor beta chains below come from one sample, sequenced in a study of T cells after yellow fever vaccination. TCRdb ran MiXCR on the 5' RACE reads and lists one entry per CDR3 protein. This sample carries tens of thousands of distinct CDR3 sequences, about 11% of them seen once, and the ten largest clones take 9.5% to 15%. The starting material was PBMCs, either bulk or a sorted T-cell subset (CD4+, CD8+, memory, or dextramer-sorted; not recorded which), obtained around 14 days after the first yellow fever vaccination. The receptors come from a man aged 18 to 35 who received the YFV17D yellow fever vaccine.

This clonotype has at least ten counts. The chain carries TRBV4-3 and TRBJ1-2, with 7 bases aligning to TRBD1. Germline values: CDR1 LGHNA, CDR2 YSLEER. Trimming at V came to 0 bases and at J to 4 bases, leaving 11 bases not matched to a gene. This CDR3 is 17 amino acids long. The CDR3 DNA sequence: TGCGCCAGCAGCCAAGACGGGCGGATAGGGGGCGCCTATGGCTACACCTTC. It codes for CASSQDGRIGGAYGYTF.

This clonotype was counted many times. V and J are TRBV7-2 and TRBJ2-3; a weak D match, TRBD2 (6 bases). V shed 5 bases and J shed 2 bases, with 11 bases lying between them. The germline V gene encodes CDR1 SGHTA and CDR2 FQGNSA. This CDR3 spans 14 amino acids. CDR3 loop: CASSPGLHTDTQYF. The CDR3 DNA follows: TGTGCCAGCAGCCCTGGACTACACACAGATACGCAGTATTTT.

There are many counts of this clonotype. CDR3 nucleotides: TGTGCCAGCAGCTTAGCGAGAGTTCACGGGGAGCTGTTTTTT. This translates into CASSLARVHGELFF. The chain is built from TRBV7-2 and TRBJ2-2, with D hard to call. From germline, CDR1 is SGHTA and CDR2 FQGNSA. The CDR3 length is 14 residues. Trimming stripped 0 bases from V and 7 bases from J, with 9 bases between.

This clonotype was detected many times. The chain combines TRBV18 with TRBJ1-5; tentative D call: TRBD1 (5 bases). V was trimmed by 1 base and J by 7 bases, leaving 29 bases between them. Germline CDR1 is KGHSH and CDR2 is LQKENI. The CDR3 runs 20 residues. The CDR3 DNA is TGTGCCAGCTCACCACACAAGGGACCGACCCCCACCGCTTATTTACAGCCCCAGCATTTT. Translated: CASSPHKGPTPTAYLQPQHF.

This clonotype was counted ten times or more. The chain employs TRBV7-8 and TRBJ2-7; D tentatively fits TRBD1 or TRBD2 (5 bases each). The CDR3 is 17 amino acids. V was cut by 1 base and J by 2 bases, with 18 bases left in between. Germline assignment: CDR1 SGHVS and CDR2 FQNEAQ. This CDR3 reads CASSLDRGTLEAYEQYV. CDR3 in DNA: TGTGCCAGCAGCTTAGATAGAGGGACCTTGGAGGCCTACGAGCAGTACGTC.

The table lists this clonotype with many counts. The chain combines TRBV6-5 with TRBJ2-1; 8 nucleotides match TRBD1. Germline trimming cut 4 bases from V and 4 bases from J; bases unmatched to any gene: 6. The CDR3 sequence is 15 residues long. Per germline, CDR1 MNHEY and CDR2 SVGAGI. For the CDR3, the DNA is TGTGCCAGCAGTTTATGGGACAGGCCATACAATGAGCAGTTCTTC. Translating gives CASSLWDRPYNEQFF.

This clonotype was seen many times. The chain recombines TRBV6-5 with TRBJ1-5; no clear D gene. Germline CDR1 reads MNHEY; CDR2 reads SVGAGI. The germline V and J ends were trimmed by 2 bases and 3 bases, with 11 bases remaining between them. The CDR3 totals 15 residues. The CDR3 region is CASSYSKNANQPQHF. CDR3 sequence (DNA): TGTGCCAGCAGTTACAGCAAGAATGCCAATCAGCCCCAGCATTTT.

This clonotype was seen repeatedly, ten times or more. This sequence joins TRBV12-3 or TRBV12-4 and TRBJ2-3; 8 nucleotides agree with TRBD1. Germline trimming cut 5 bases from V and 0 bases from J; bases unmatched to any gene: 4. There are 15 residues in the CDR3. The CDR3 DNA sequence: TGTGCCAGCAGTCGACAGGGGCTTAGCACAGATACGCAGTATTTT. Protein product: CASSRQGLSTDTQYF.

This clonotype has a count of ten or more. The chain uses TRBV12-3 or TRBV12-4 and TRBJ2-3; the D is unclear. The germline V and J ends were trimmed by 4 bases and 6 bases, with 5 bases remaining between them. CDR3 length: 11 residues. The CDR3 coding sequence is TGTGCCAGCAGTTACACTGATACGCAGTATTTT. It specifies CASSYTDTQYF.

In its sample, this clonotype was seen many times. The chain joins TRBV27 to TRBJ1-5, with D unclear. The CDR3 length is 15 residues. V was cut by 4 bases and J by 7 bases, with 17 bases left in between. Germline values: CDR1 MNHEY, CDR2 SMNVEV (reference sequence). CDR3 nucleotides: TGTGCCAGCAGTTCAATAAACGGGGTCGGGCAGCCCCAGCATTTT. It is translated as CASSSINGVGQPQHF.

This clonotype occurred many times. V usage is TRBV12-3 or TRBV12-4 and J usage is TRBJ2-3; D not certain. The length of the CDR3 is 14 residues. Trimming pared 1 base from V and 6 bases from J, leaving 11 bases between. The chain's CDR3 is CASSLETAWDTQYF. In nucleotides, the CDR3 is TGTGCCAGCAGTTTAGAAACAGCGTGGGATACGCAGTATTTT.

This clonotype was recorded a few times. The chain is built from TRBV27 and TRBJ2-3; TRBD1 matches at 7 bases. The CDR3 loop spans 17 amino acids. J was trimmed by 3 bases and V by 1 base; bases with no gene match: 10. Germline lookup yields CDR1 MNHEY and CDR2 SMNVEV (reference sequence). The CDR3 here is CASSLLCLTGWTDTQYF. In DNA, the CDR3 is TGTGCCAGCAGTTTATTGTGTTTGACAGGGTGGACAGATACGCAGTATTTT.

This clonotype has just a few counts. A much larger clone lies a single base off, so this may be a read error. J is TRBJ2-1 and V is TRBV20-1, with 7 bases identical to TRBD2. This CDR3 is built from 14 residues. Germline V CDR1 and CDR2: DFQATT, SNEGSKA (reference sequence). V gave up 5 bases and J gave up 9 bases; unmatched junction bases: 13. As DNA, the CDR3 is TGCAGTGCTGCCCTTGGACTAGTTAGTGGTGAGCAGTTCTTC. Translated: CSAALGLVSGEQFF.

The chain employs TRBV5-4 and TRBJ2-6, with no clear D. Trimming took 7 bases from V and 4 from J, leaving 12 bases between them. Germline V lookup: CDR1 SGHNT, CDR2 YYREEE (reference sequence). The length of the CDR3 is 14 residues. CDR3 bases: TGTGCCAGCCTATTTGCGCCAGGGGCCAACGTCCTGACTTTC. Encoded protein: CASLFAPGANVLTF. The full variable domain, in which reference TRBV5-4 and TRBJ2-6 provide the parts outside the CDR3, is ETGVTQSPTHLIKTRGQQVTLRCSSQSGHNTVSWYQQALGQGPQFIFQYYREEENGRGNFPPRFSGLQFPNYSSELNVNALELDDSALYLCASLFAPGANVLTFGAGSRLTVL.

This clonotype was seen ten or more times. The rearrangement uses TRBV6-1 and TRBJ2-5; TRBD1 aligns across 8 bases. With V trimmed by 6 bases and J by 7 bases, 10 bases remained unmatched. The CDR3 length is 14 residues. The germline V gene encodes CDR1 MNHNS and CDR2 SASEGT. Here the CDR3 reads CASRPGGQGGTQYF. The CDR3, as DNA: TGTGCCAGCAGGCCCGGCGGACAGGGAGGGACCCAGTACTTC.

This clonotype has at least ten counts. The rearrangement links TRBV6-2 or TRBV6-3 to TRBJ2-1, with D possibly called TRBD1 or TRBD2 (7 bases each). Germline CDR1 is MNHEY and CDR2 is SVGEGT. CDR3 length: 15 residues. Trimming removed 8 bases at V and 6 bases at J, with 20 bases between. The CDR3 loop reads CASHGGGGGGNEQFF. The CDR3 region has the DNA TGTGCCAGCCACGGAGGGGGCGGGGGCGGCAATGAGCAGTTCTTC.

V usage is TRBV4-2 and J usage is TRBJ2-1, with TRBD2 identical over 7 bases. The germline gives CDR1 LGHNA, CDR2 YNFKEQ. Trimming removed 0 bases from V and 4 bases from J; junction bases left unmatched: 6. The CDR3 covers 16 residues. CDR3 amino acids: CASSQDLGGGYNEQFF. The CDR3 nucleotides are TGTGCCAGCAGCCAAGATCTTGGGGGGGGATACAATGAGCAGTTCTTC.

This clonotype was picked up many times. This chain connects TRBV20-1 to TRBJ2-5, with D perhaps TRBD2 (7 bases). This CDR3 contains 13 residues. From germline, CDR1 is DFQATT and CDR2 SNEGSKA (reference sequence). V was cut by 2 bases and J by 5 bases, with 12 bases left in between. CDR3 sequence reads: CSARPGGGETQYF. In nucleotides, the CDR3 is TGCAGTGCTAGACCGGGGGGCGGGGAGACCCAGTACTTC.

This clonotype was counted at least ten times. The chain links TRBV6-1 to TRBJ2-7; possible D gene TRBD2, 7 bases. V was shortened by 3 bases and J by 2 bases, with 11 bases between the two germline ends. The CDR3 has 14 residues. Germline V CDR1 and CDR2: MNHNS, SASEGT. The CDR3 region has the DNA TGTGCCAGCAGTGACAGGGGAGGGCCCTACGAGCAGTACTTC. This translates into CASSDRGGPYEQYF.

This clonotype was observed at least ten times. The V and J genes are TRBV20-1 and TRBJ2-6; a weak D match, TRBD1 (6 bases). CDR1 DFQATT and CDR2 SNEGSKA come from the germline V gene (reference sequence). The CDR3 is made up of 13 amino acids. The V end was cut by 6 bases, the J end by 5 bases, with 11 bases between. The CDR3 protein is CSADSGRANVLTF. The CDR3 region has the DNA TGCAGTGCGGACAGTGGAAGGGCCAACGTCCTGACTTTC.

This clonotype counts as medium-sized. V usage is TRBV5-1 and J usage is TRBJ1-3; no clear D gene. The CDR3 loop spans 15 amino acids. Germline V gene data show CDR1 as SGHRS and CDR2 as YFSETQ. V lost 4 bases and J 0 bases, leaving 11 bases between the germline ends. CDR3 nucleotide sequence: TGCGCCAGCAGCCTCCTCGAAAACTCTGGAAACACCATATATTTT. It encodes CASSLLENSGNTIYF.

Comment on this clonotype: This could be a read error, since a much larger clone is one nucleotide away. The rearrangement uses TRBV3-1 and TRBJ2-3; 11 positions match TRBD2. V gave up 1 base and J gave up 6 bases; unmatched junction bases: 9. CDR3 length: 17 amino acids. Germline lookup yields CDR1 LGHDT and CDR2 YNNKEL (reference sequence). The CDR3 DNA follows: TGTGCCAGCAGCCAAGGGTCCGCTAGCGGGGGGTTTGATACGCAGTATTTT. Protein: CASSQGSASGGFDTQYF.

The rearrangement joins TRBV7-2 to TRBJ2-7; D gene ambiguous. Trimming cost V 1 base and J 2 bases, with 6 bases left between them. This CDR3 contains 13 residues. CDR1 and CDR2 from the germline V gene are SGHTA and FQGNSA. CDR3 sequence reads: CASSLDETYEQYF. CDR3 nucleotide sequence: TGTGCCAGCAGCTTAGACGAAACCTACGAGCAGTACTTC.

This clonotype came up once. Given the absence of the conserved phenylalanine or tryptophan at the CDR3 end, a read error is likely. The V call is TRBV20-1, the J call TRBJ2-1; 9 bases line up with TRBD1. The CDR3 spans 14 residues. The germline gives CDR1 DFQATT, CDR2 SNEGSKA (reference sequence). V was pared by 3 bases and J by 8 bases, with 8 bases of the junction left unmatched. CDR3 protein: CSARDRGPCDEQFS. The DNA for the CDR3 is TGCAGTGCTAGGGACAGGGGCCCCTGTGATGAGCAGTTCTCC.

This clonotype was picked up many times. This chain joins TRBV5-1 and TRBJ2-5, with a tentative D call TRBD2 (5 bases). Trimming took 2 bases from V and 5 from J, leaving 10 bases between them. The germline gives CDR1 SGHRS, CDR2 YFSETQ. This CDR3 contains 13 residues. CDR3 sequence (DNA): TGCGCCAGCAGCTTTACGGGGTTGGAGACCCAGTACTTC. Its translation is CASSFTGLETQYF.

This clonotype was recorded many times. V usage is TRBV20-1 and J usage is TRBJ2-7; D possibly uses TRBD1 or TRBD2 (6 bases each). Germline V gene lookup returns CDR1 DFQATT and CDR2 SNEGSKA (reference sequence). Trimming stripped 8 bases from V and 3 bases from J, with 14 bases between. The CDR3 is 12 amino acids. In DNA form, the CDR3 reads TGCAGTCTGTCCGGGGGCCACTACGAGCAGTACTTC. Translating it yields CSLSGGHYEQYF.

In its sample, this clonotype was seen many times. The chain uses TRBV6-5 and TRBJ2-7, with TRBD2 matching 8 bases. Germline V gene sequence: CDR1 MNHEY, CDR2 SVGAGI. Losses at the gene ends were 5 bases for V and 2 bases for J; bases not matched to a gene: 11. The CDR3 has 16 residues. The CDR3 reads CASSPRGGRGTYEQYV. The CDR3 DNA reads as TGTGCCAGCAGTCCCCGGGGGGGCAGGGGAACCTACGAGCAGTACGTC.

As to this clonotype: Being one base from a much bigger clone, this may be a read error. The chain uses TRBV7-2 and TRBJ1-4; D remains unclear. V was trimmed by 6 bases and J by 5 bases, leaving 10 bases between them. This CDR3 is 13 amino acids long. Germline V gives CDR1 SGHTA, CDR2 FQGNSA. The CDR3 nucleotides are TGTGCCAGCAGGAGGAATACAAATGAAAAACTGTTTTTT. This encodes CASRRNTNEKLFF.

This clonotype was picked up many times. The V and J genes are TRBV24-1 and TRBJ2-7, with 7 positions matching TRBD1. Looked up from germline, CDR1 is KGHDR and CDR2 is SFDVKD. V trimming: 6 bases; J trimming: 3 bases; junction bases outside the gene matches: 4. The CDR3 is 13 residues long. The CDR3 here is CATSWDRHYEQYF. In DNA, the CDR3 is TGTGCCACCAGTTGGGACAGACACTACGAGCAGTACTTC.